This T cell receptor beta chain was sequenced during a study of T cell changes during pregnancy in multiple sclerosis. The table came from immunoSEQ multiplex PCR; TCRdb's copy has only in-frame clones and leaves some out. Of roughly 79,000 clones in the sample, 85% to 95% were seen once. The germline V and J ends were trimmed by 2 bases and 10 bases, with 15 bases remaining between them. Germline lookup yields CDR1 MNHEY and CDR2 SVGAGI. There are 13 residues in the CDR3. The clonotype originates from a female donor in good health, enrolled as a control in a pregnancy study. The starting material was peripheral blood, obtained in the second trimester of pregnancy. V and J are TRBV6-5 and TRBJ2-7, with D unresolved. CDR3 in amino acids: CASSYRDTRNQYF. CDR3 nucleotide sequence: TGTGCCAGCAGTTACCGAGACACCCGTAATCAGTACTTC.